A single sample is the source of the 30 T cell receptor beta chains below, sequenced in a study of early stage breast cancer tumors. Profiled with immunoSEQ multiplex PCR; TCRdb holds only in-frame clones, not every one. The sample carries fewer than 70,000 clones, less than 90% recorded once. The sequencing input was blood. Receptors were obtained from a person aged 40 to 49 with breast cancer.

The CDR3 DNA reads as TGCAGCGTCCCGGACTACAATGAGCAGTTCTTC. Translation gives CSVPDYNEQFF. The chain combines TRBV29-1 with TRBJ2-1; D gene unclear. From germline, CDR1 is SQVTM and CDR2 ANQGSEA. The V end was cut by 6 bases, the J end by 3 bases, with 6 bases between. The CDR3 contains 11 residues.

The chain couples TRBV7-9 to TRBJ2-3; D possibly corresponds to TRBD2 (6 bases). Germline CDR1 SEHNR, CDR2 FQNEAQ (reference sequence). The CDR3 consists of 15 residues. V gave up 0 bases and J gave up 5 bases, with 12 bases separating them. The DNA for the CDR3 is TGTGCCAGCAGCTTAGCGGGGAGGAAGGGAGATACGCAGTATTTT. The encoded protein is CASSLAGRKGDTQYF.

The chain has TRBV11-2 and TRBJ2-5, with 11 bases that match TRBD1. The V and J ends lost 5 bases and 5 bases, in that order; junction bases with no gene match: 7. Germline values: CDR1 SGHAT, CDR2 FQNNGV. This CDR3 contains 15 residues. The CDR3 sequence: CASSRTGGSRETQYF. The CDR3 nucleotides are TGTGCCAGCAGCCGGACAGGGGGCAGTAGGGAGACCCAGTACTTC.

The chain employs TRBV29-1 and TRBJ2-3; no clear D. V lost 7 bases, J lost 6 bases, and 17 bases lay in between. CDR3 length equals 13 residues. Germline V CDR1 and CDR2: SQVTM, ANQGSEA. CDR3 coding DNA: TGCAGCGCCGACCTCCGGGCCGCCGATACGCAGTATTTT. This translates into CSADLRAADTQYF.

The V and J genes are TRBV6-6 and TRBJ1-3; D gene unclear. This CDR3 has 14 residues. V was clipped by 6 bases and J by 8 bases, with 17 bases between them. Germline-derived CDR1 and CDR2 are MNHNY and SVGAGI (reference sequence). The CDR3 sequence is CASSSRGSEDTIYF. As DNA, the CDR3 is TGTGCCAGCAGCTCCAGAGGATCGGAGGACACCATATATTTT.

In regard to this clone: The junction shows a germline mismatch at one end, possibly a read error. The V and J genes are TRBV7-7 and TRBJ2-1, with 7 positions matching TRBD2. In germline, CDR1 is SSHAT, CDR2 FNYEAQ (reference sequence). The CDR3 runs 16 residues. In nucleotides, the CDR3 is TGTGCTAGCAGCTTAGGAGGAAGCGGGACTACGGATGAGCAGTTCTTC. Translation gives CASSLGGSGTTDEQFF. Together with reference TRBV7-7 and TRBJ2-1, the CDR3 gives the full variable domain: GAGVSQSPRYKVTKRGQDVTLRCDPISSHATLYWYQQALGQGPEFLTYFNYEAQPDKSGLPSDRFSAERPEGSISTLTIQRTEQRDSAMYRCASSLGGSGTTDEQFFGPGTRLTVL.

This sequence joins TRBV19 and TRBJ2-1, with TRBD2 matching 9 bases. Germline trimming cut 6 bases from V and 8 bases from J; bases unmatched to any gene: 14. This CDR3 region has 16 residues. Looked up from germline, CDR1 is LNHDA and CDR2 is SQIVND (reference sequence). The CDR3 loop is CASSYRPHSGSHEQFF. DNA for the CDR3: TGTGCCAGTAGCTACCGACCACATAGCGGGAGCCATGAGCAGTTCTTC. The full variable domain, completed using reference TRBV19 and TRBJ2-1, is DGGITQSPKYLFRKEGQNVTLSCEQNLNHDAMYWYRQDPGQGLRLIYYSQIVNDFQKGDIAEGYSVSREKKESFPLTVTSAQKNPTAFYLCASSYRPHSGSHEQFFGPGTRLTVL.

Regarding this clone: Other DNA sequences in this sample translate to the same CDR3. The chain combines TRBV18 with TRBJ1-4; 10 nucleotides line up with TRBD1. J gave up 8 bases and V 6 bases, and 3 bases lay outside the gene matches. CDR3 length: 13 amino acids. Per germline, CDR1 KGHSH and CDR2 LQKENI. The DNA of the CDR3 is TGTGCCAGCTCGCCGGGACAGGGGGAAAAACTGTTTTTT. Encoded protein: CASSPGQGEKLFF. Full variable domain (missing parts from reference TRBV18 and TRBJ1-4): NAGVMQNPRHLVRRRGQEARLRCSPMKGHSHVYWYRQLPEEGLKFMVYLQKENIIDESGMPKERFSAEFPKEGPSILRIQQVVRGDSAAYFCASSPGQGEKLFFGSGTQLSVL.

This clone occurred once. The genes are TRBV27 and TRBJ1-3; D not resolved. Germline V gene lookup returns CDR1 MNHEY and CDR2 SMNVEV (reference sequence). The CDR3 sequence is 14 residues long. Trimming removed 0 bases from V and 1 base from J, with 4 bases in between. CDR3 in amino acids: CASSLSFSGNTIYF. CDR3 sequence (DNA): TGTGCCAGCAGTTTATCGTTTTCTGGAAACACCATATATTTT.

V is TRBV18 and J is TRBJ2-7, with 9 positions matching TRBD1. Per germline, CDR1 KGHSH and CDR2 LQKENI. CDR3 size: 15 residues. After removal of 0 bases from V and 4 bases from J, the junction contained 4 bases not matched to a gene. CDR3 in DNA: TGTGCCAGCTCACCACCCGGGACAGGGCTGTACGAGCAGTACTTC. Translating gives CASSPPGTGLYEQYF.

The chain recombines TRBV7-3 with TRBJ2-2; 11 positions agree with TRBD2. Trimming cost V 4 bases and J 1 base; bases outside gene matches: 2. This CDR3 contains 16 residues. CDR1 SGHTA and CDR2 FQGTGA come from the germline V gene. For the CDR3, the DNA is TGTGCCAGCAGCTCCGGGACTAGCGGGAACACCGGGGAGCTGTTTTTT. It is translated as CASSSGTSGNTGELFF.

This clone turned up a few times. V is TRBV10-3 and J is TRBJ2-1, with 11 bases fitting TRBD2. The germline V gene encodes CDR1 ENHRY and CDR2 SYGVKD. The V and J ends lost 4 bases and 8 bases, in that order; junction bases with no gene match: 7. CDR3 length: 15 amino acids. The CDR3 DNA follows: TGTGCCATCAGTGGTATACTAGCGGGAGTAGATGAGCAGTTCTTC. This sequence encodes CAISGILAGVDEQFF.

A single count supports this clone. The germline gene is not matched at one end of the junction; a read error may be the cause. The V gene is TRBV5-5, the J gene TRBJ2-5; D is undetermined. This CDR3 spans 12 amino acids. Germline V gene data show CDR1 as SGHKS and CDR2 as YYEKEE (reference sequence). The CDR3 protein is CASSFYLEAQYF. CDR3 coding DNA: TGTGCCAGCAGCTTCTACCTAGAGGCCCAGTACTTC.

The CDR3 DNA reads TGCGCCCAAACGGGCCAAGAGACCCAGTACTTC. Encoded protein: CAQTGQETQYF. The gene calls are TRBV5-1 and TRBJ2-5, with D unclear. V was clipped by 10 bases and J by 1 base, with 8 bases between them. The germline gives CDR1 SGHRS, CDR2 YFSETQ. CDR3 length equals 11 residues.

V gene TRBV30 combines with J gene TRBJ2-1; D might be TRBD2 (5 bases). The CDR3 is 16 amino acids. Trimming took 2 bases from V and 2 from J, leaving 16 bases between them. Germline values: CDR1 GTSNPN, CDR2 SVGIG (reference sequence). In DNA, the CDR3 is TGTGCCTGGAGTTCGGAGGTGGGCTTAACCTACAATGAGCAGTTCTTC. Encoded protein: CAWSSEVGLTYNEQFF.

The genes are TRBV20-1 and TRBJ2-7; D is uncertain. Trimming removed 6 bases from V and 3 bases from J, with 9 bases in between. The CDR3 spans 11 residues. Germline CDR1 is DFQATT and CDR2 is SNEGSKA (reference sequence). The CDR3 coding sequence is TGCAGTGCGAAATCGAGCTACGAGCAGTACTTC. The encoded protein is CSAKSSYEQYF.

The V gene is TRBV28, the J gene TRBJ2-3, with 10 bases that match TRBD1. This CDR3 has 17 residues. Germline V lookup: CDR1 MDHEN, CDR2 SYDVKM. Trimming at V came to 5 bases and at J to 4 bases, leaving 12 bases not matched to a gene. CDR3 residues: CASSALKGTGVPDTQYF. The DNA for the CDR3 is TGTGCCAGCAGTGCATTAAAGGGGACAGGGGTCCCAGATACGCAGTATTTT.

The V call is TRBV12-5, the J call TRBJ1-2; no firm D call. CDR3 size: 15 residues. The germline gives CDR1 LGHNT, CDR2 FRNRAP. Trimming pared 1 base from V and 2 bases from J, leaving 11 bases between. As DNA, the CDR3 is TGTGCTAGTGGTTTGGAATACCCATCAAACTATGGCTACACCTTC. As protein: CASGLEYPSNYGYTF.

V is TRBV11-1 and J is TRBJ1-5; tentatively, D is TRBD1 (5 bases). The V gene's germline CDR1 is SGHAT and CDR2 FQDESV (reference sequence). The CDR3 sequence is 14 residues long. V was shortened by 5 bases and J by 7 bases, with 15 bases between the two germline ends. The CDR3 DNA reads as TGTGCCAGCAGCCGCACGGGGGTTGGGCAGCCCCAGCATTTT. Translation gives CASSRTGVGQPQHF.

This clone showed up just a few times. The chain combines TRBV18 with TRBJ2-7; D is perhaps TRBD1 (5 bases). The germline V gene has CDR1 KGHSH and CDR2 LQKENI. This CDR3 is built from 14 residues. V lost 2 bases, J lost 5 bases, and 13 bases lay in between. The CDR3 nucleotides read TGTGCCAGCTCACCAGGGGCCATTAAGGACGAGCAGTACTTC. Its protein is CASSPGAIKDEQYF.

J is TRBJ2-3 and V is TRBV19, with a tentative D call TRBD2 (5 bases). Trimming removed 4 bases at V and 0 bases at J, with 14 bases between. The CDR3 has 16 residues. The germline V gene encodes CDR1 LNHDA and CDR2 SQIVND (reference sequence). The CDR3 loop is CASSSSGGGSTDTQYF. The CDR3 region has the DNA TGTGCCAGTAGTAGCTCGGGCGGAGGTAGCACAGATACGCAGTATTTT.

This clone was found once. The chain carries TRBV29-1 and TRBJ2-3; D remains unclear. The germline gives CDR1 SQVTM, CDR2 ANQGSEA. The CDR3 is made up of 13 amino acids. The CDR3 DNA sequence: TGCAGTATGGGTTTAGCTAGCACAGATACGCAGTATTTT. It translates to CSMGLASTDTQYF.

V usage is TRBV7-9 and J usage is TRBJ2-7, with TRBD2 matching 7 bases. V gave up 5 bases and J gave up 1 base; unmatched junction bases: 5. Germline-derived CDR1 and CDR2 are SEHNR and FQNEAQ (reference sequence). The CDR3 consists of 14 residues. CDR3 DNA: TGTGCCAGCAGCCTCCCCGGGAGGTCCTACGAGCAGTACTTC. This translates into CASSLPGRSYEQYF. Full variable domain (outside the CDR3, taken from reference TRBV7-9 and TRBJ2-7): DTGVSQNPRHKITKRGQNVTFRCDPISEHNRLYWYRQTLGQGPEFLTYFQNEAQLEKSRLLSDRFSAERPKGSFSTLEIQRTEQGDSAMYLCASSLPGRSYEQYFGPGTRLTVT.

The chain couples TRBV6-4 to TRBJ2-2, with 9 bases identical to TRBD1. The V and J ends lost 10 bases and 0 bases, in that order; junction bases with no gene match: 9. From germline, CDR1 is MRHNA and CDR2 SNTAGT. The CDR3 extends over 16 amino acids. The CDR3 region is CAIPSTGGSNTGELFF. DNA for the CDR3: TGTGCCATCCCATCGACAGGGGGTTCGAACACCGGGGAGCTGTTTTTT.

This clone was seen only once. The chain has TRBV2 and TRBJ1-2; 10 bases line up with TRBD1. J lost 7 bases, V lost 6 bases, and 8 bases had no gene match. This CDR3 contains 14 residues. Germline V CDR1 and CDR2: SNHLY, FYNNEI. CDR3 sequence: CASSENRDRGGYTF. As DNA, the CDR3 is TGTGCCAGCAGCGAAAACAGGGACAGGGGTGGCTACACCTTC.

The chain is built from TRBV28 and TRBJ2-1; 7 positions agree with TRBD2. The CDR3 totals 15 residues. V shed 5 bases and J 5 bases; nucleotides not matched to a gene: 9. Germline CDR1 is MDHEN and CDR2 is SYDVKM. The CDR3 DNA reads TGTGCCAGCAGTCCCCGGACTAGAGGTAACAATGAGCAGTTCTTC. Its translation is CASSPRTRGNNEQFF.

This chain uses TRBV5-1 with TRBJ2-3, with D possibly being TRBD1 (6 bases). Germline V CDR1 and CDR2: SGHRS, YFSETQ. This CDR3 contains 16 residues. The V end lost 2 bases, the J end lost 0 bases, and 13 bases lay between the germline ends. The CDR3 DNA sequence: TGCGCCAGCAGCTTCGGACAGCTTCCTAGCACAGATACGCAGTATTTT. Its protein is CASSFGQLPSTDTQYF.

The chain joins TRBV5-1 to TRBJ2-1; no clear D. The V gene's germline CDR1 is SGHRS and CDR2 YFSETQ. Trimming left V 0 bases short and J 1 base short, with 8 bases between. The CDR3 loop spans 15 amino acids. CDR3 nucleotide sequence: TGCGCCAGCAGCTTGGCGAAGCCTTCCTACAATGAGCAGTTCTTC. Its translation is CASSLAKPSYNEQFF.

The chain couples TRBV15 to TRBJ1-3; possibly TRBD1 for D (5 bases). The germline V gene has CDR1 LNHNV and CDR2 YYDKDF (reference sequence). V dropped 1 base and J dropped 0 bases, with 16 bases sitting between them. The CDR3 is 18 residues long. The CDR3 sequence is CATSRVGQGSNSGNTIYF. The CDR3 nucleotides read TGTGCCACCAGCAGAGTAGGGCAGGGATCAAACTCTGGAAACACCATATATTTT.

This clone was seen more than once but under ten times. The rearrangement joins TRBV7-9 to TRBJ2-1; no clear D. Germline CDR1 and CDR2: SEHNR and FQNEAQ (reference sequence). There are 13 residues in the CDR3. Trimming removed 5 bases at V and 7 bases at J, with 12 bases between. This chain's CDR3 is CASSPLRRNEQFF. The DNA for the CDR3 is TGTGCCAGCAGCCCTCTGAGGCGGAATGAGCAGTTCTTC. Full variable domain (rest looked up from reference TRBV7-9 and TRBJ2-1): DTGVSQNPRHKITKRGQNVTFRCDPISEHNRLYWYRQTLGQGPEFLTYFQNEAQLEKSRLLSDRFSAERPKGSFSTLEIQRTEQGDSAMYLCASSPLRRNEQFFGPGTRLTVL.